The next 22 T cell receptor beta chains were all read from a single sample in a study of human T cells and chemical hapten exposure. This sample's time point: patch test 1, 2 weeks after DPC sensitization. Treatment meaning: therapeutic diphenylcyclopropenone sensitization with weekly scalp DPC. Unfractionated whole blood yielded the extracted total RNA. MiXCR, applied by TCRdb to the RACE reads, yields one record per CDR3 protein. The sample lists roughly 52,000 distinct CDR3 sequences, 11% occurring once. Material: whole blood, obtained in connection with sensitization to the hapten diphenylcyclopropenone (DPC). The receptors derive from a woman in her forties with alopecia areata. Some clones in this sample may be carry-over from other donors' samples.

This clonotype was seen ten or more times. The chain combines TRBV18 with TRBJ1-2; TRBD1 matches 7 bases. Looked up from germline, CDR1 is KGHSH and CDR2 is LQKENI. This CDR3 is 13 amino acids long. V shed 3 bases, J shed 7 bases, and the junction held 5 bases outside the gene matches. The CDR3 loop reads CASSPRQGSGYTF. The CDR3 DNA reads TGTGCCAGCTCACCGAGACAGGGCTCTGGCTACACCTTC.

This clonotype has a count of ten or more. The chain links TRBV18 to TRBJ1-2, with a weak D call TRBD1 (6 bases). The CDR3 has 15 residues. CDR1 and CDR2 from the germline V gene are KGHSH and LQKENI. V lost 6 bases and J 2 bases, leaving 16 bases between the germline ends. CDR3 sequence (DNA): TGTGCCAGCTCCCCTATGGACAGCAAGAACTATGGCTACACCTTC. This gives the protein CASSPMDSKNYGYTF.

This clonotype was counted many times. The V gene is TRBV27, the J gene TRBJ1-1, with D maybe TRBD1 (6 bases). The CDR3 covers 13 residues. Germline CDR1 reads MNHEY; CDR2 reads SMNVEV (reference sequence). Trimming took 3 bases from V and 4 from J, leaving 9 bases between them. CDR3 sequence: CASSFKGVTEAFF. The CDR3 nucleotides read TGTGCCAGCAGTTTTAAGGGGGTCACTGAAGCTTTCTTT.

This clonotype appeared a few times. V gene TRBV19 combines with J gene TRBJ2-5, with D perhaps being TRBD1 or TRBD2 (5 bases each). The length of the CDR3 is 13 residues. Trimming took 3 bases from V and 5 from J, leaving 10 bases between them. The germline V gene encodes CDR1 LNHDA and CDR2 SQIVND (reference sequence). CDR3 loop: CASSMGRDETQYF. CDR3 nucleotides: TGTGCCAGTAGTATGGGCAGGGACGAGACCCAGTACTTC.

At least ten counts were recorded for this clonotype. V and J are TRBV7-6 and TRBJ2-7, with 8 bases aligning to TRBD2. The V and J ends lost 5 bases and 3 bases, in that order; junction bases with no gene match: 6. The CDR3 covers 14 residues. Germline CDR1 and CDR2: SGHVS and FNYEAQ. Here the CDR3 DNA reads TGTGCCAGCAGCCCACTCGCGGGGGGCTACGAGCAGTACTTC. Protein product: CASSPLAGGYEQYF.

The table lists this clonotype with many counts. This chain joins TRBV24-1 and TRBJ2-1, with D perhaps matching TRBD1 (5 bases). The CDR3 totals 12 residues. Deletions cut 3 bases from V and 9 bases from J, with 8 bases between. The germline V gene has CDR1 KGHDR and CDR2 SFDVKD. CDR3 DNA sequence: TGTGCCACCAGTGATATCACAGGTGAGCAGTTCTTC. This codes for CATSDITGEQFF.

A few counts support this clonotype. The chain recombines TRBV10-3 with TRBJ2-1; D unresolved. V was shortened by 3 bases and J by 8 bases, with 11 bases between the two germline ends. The length of the CDR3 is 13 residues. CDR1 ENHRY and CDR2 SYGVKD come from the germline V gene. CDR3 DNA: TGTGCCATCAGTGATCCGGACCGATATGAGCAGTTCTTC. Translated, it gives CAISDPDRYEQFF.

The rearrangement joins TRBV28 to TRBJ1-4, with D possibly being TRBD1 (5 bases). Germline V gene data show CDR1 as MDHEN and CDR2 as SYDVKM. The V and J ends lost 2 bases and 5 bases respectively, with 6 bases between them. The length of the CDR3 is 13 residues. CDR3: CASSLGGNEKLFF. CDR3 in DNA: TGTGCCAGCAGTTTAGGGGGAAATGAAAAACTGTTTTTT.

Ten or more counts support this clonotype. The chain links TRBV15 to TRBJ2-7; D not resolved. From germline, CDR1 is LNHNV and CDR2 YYDKDF (reference sequence). The CDR3 runs to 14 residues. Trimming left V 0 bases short and J 5 bases short, with 11 bases between. The CDR3 loop is CATSRDRRGHEQYF. The CDR3, as DNA: TGTGCCACCAGCAGAGATCGGCGTGGGCACGAGCAGTACTTC.

V and J are TRBV19 and TRBJ2-2; 13 nucleotides match TRBD2. Germline V gives CDR1 LNHDA, CDR2 SQIVND (reference sequence). With V trimmed by 5 bases and J by 5 bases, 5 bases remained unmatched. The CDR3 extends over 16 amino acids. The CDR3 reads CASSPPGLAGTGELFF. Here the CDR3 DNA reads TGTGCCAGTAGTCCTCCGGGACTAGCGGGGACCGGGGAGCTGTTTTTT.

This clonotype was seen repeatedly, ten times or more. The rearrangement links TRBV28 to TRBJ1-1, with 7 bases fitting TRBD1. After removal of 10 bases from V and 3 bases from J, the junction contained 11 bases not matched to a gene. This CDR3 is built from 14 residues. Germline CDR1 is MDHEN and CDR2 is SYDVKM. The CDR3 region is CAITVGDRDTEAFF. The DNA of the CDR3 is TGTGCCATTACGGTAGGAGACAGGGACACTGAAGCTTTCTTT.

This clonotype occurred many times. The rearrangement uses TRBV18 and TRBJ1-3; weak D call: TRBD1 (6 bases). Germline lookup yields CDR1 KGHSH and CDR2 LQKENI. Trimming removed 2 bases at V and 0 bases at J, with 11 bases between. The CDR3 totals 16 residues. Here the CDR3 reads CASSPDTGISGNTIYF. The CDR3 DNA sequence: TGTGCCAGCTCACCAGATACAGGGATCTCTGGAAACACCATATATTTT.

This clonotype has more than one count but fewer than ten. This sequence joins TRBV7-9 and TRBJ2-3; tentatively, D is TRBD1 (6 bases). Trimming stripped 3 bases from V and 2 bases from J, with 15 bases between. CDR1 is SEHNR, CDR2 FQNEAQ, per germline (reference sequence). The CDR3 is made up of 16 amino acids. This chain's CDR3 is CASSFDSGAATDTQYF. In DNA form, the CDR3 reads TGTGCCAGCAGCTTCGATTCAGGGGCGGCCACAGATACGCAGTATTTT.

This clonotype has a count of ten or more. This CDR3 is CASSLASQNTEAFF. CDR3 nucleotide sequence: TGCGCCAGCAGCTTGGCTAGTCAGAACACTGAAGCTTTCTTT. This chain connects TRBV5-1 to TRBJ1-1; D is ambiguous. Trimming pared 0 bases from V and 1 base from J, leaving 7 bases between. This CDR3 spans 14 amino acids. Germline CDR1 SGHRS, CDR2 YFSETQ.

This clonotype came up many times. The chain joins TRBV19 to TRBJ2-1; D gene uncertain. In germline, CDR1 is LNHDA, CDR2 SQIVND (reference sequence). CDR3 size: 15 residues. Trimming cost V 4 bases and J 8 bases, with 18 bases left between them. CDR3: CASSNSGRSEDEQFF. CDR3 in DNA: TGTGCCAGTAGTAATTCTGGGCGCTCGGAAGATGAGCAGTTCTTC.

This clonotype was counted once. The chain is built from TRBV29-1 and TRBJ1-1; D gene unclear. Germline loops: CDR1 SQVTM, CDR2 ANQGSEA. V was cut by 5 bases and J by 6 bases, with 7 bases left in between. The CDR3 is 10 amino acids. The CDR3 protein is CSVPAAEAFF. The CDR3 bases are TGCAGCGTTCCGGCGGCTGAAGCTTTCTTT.

The chain uses TRBV28 and TRBJ2-3, with 10 nucleotides matching TRBD2. After removal of 5 bases from V and 5 bases from J, the junction contained 10 bases not matched to a gene. The CDR3 is 16 amino acids. Germline V gene sequence: CDR1 MDHEN, CDR2 SYDVKM. In nucleotides, the CDR3 is TGTGCCAGCAGTCCCCAGGAAGCGGGGGGGAAAGATACGCAGTATTTT. Its protein is CASSPQEAGGKDTQYF.

The chain carries TRBV6-6 and TRBJ2-6, with 9 bases identical to TRBD2. CDR1 MNHNY and CDR2 SVGAGI come from the germline V gene (reference sequence). This CDR3 is built from 18 residues. Trimming took 2 bases from V and 4 from J; bases not matched to a gene: 9. CDR3 region: CASSYRAGGAGGANVLTF. DNA for the CDR3: TGTGCCAGCAGTTACCGAGCGGGGGGTGCAGGCGGGGCCAACGTCCTGACTTTC.

This clonotype was counted between two and nine times. V usage is TRBV3-1 and J usage is TRBJ1-5, with D uncertain. The CDR3 has 13 residues. The ends were cut back, 1 base at V and 2 bases at J, with 3 bases in the middle. From germline, CDR1 is LGHDT and CDR2 YNNKEL (reference sequence). CDR3 loop: CASSQGRNQPQHF. The CDR3, as DNA: TGTGCCAGCAGCCAAGGGCGCAATCAGCCCCAGCATTTT.

This clonotype has more than one count but fewer than ten. CDR3 loop: CASSLSETQYF. CDR3 DNA sequence: TGTGCCAGCAGTTTATCGGAGACCCAGTACTTC. The V and J genes are TRBV12-3 or TRBV12-4 and TRBJ2-5, with D unresolved. The CDR3 consists of 11 residues. V was pared by 2 bases and J by 5 bases, with 3 bases between.

This clonotype was counted only a few times. This rearrangement joins TRBV28 to TRBJ1-2; 9 bases map to TRBD1. The CDR3 consists of 12 residues. Trimming removed 5 bases from V and 12 bases from J; junction bases left unmatched: 7. Germline V CDR1 and CDR2: MDHEN, SYDVKM. The CDR3 loop reads CASSTQQGAHTF. CDR3 coding DNA: TGTGCCAGCAGTACGCAACAGGGGGCGCACACCTTC.

This clonotype turned up a few times. J is TRBJ1-6 and V is TRBV11-1; D possibly corresponds to TRBD1 (6 bases). V was shortened by 4 bases and J by 17 bases, with 12 bases between the two germline ends. Germline-derived CDR1 and CDR2 are SGHAT and FQDESV (reference sequence). The CDR3 contains 11 residues. Here the CDR3 DNA reads TGTGCCAGCAGCTCCGACAGGAGAATCCACTTT. Protein sequence: CASSSDRRIHF.